One and the same sample provided the 12 T cell receptor beta chains below, sequenced in a study of Ad26.COV2.S vaccination and SARS-CoV-2 variants. Clones were sequenced by immunoSEQ multiplex PCR, and TCRdb holds only the in-frame ones, with some missing. The table has 350,000 to 450,000 clones, roughly 84% seen once. Treatment here: 15 to 20 received Ad26.COV2.S at low or high dose, single or two shots; about 5 received placebo; per-sample allocation not given. The samples date from day 63 after the first vaccine or placebo injection. The sequenced sample was peripheral blood, obtained in a trial of Ad26.COV2.S vaccine versus placebo. The receptors derive from a person between 18 and 65 years old who received the Ad26.COV2.S COVID-19 vaccine or a placebo.

The chain carries TRBV7-9 and TRBJ2-4; D gene unclear. In germline, CDR1 is SEHNR, CDR2 FQNEAQ (reference sequence). Trimming shortened V by 8 bases and J by 0 bases, and 17 bases separated the two germline ends. This CDR3 contains 16 residues. The CDR3 nucleotides read TGTGCCAGCCAACCTTGGGAAGCCCTAGCCAAAAACATTCAGTACTTC. Translated: CASQPWEALAKNIQYF. Together with reference TRBV7-9 and TRBJ2-4, the CDR3 gives the full variable domain: DTGVSQNPRHKITKRGQNVTFRCDPISEHNRLYWYRQTLGQGPEFLTYFQNEAQLEKSRLLSDRFSAERPKGSFSTLEIQRTEQGDSAMYLCASQPWEALAKNIQYFGAGTRLSVL.

The chain is built from TRBV7-6 and TRBJ2-7; D possibly corresponds to TRBD1 (6 bases). Looked up from germline, CDR1 is SGHVS and CDR2 is FNYEAQ. V lost 5 bases and J lost 7, with 18 bases in between. This CDR3 is built from 14 residues. This CDR3 is CASSQTRGWLEQYF. The CDR3 DNA reads as TGTGCCAGCAGCCAGACCAGGGGTTGGCTTGAGCAGTACTTC.

The chain employs TRBV4-1 and TRBJ1-1, with a tentative D call TRBD1 (5 bases). Germline CDR1 and CDR2: MGHRA and YSYEKL. This CDR3 contains 14 residues. Trimming shortened V by 0 bases and J by 10 bases, and 15 bases separated the two germline ends. The CDR3 reads CASSQDDSWPVAFF. CDR3 sequence (DNA): TGCGCCAGCAGCCAAGATGACAGCTGGCCCGTAGCTTTCTTT.

This rearrangement joins TRBV4-3 to TRBJ2-1, with 12 nucleotides matching TRBD2. Germline V gene lookup returns CDR1 LGHNA and CDR2 YSLEER. This CDR3 comprises 15 residues. V shed 0 bases, J shed 11 bases, and the junction held 5 bases outside the gene matches. CDR3 region: CASSQDRLAGVQQFF. In nucleotides, the CDR3 is TGCGCCAGCAGCCAAGATAGACTAGCGGGGGTCCAGCAGTTCTTC.

The V call is TRBV6-2 or TRBV6-3, the J call TRBJ2-5, with no clear D. The CDR3 totals 16 residues. The germline V gene has CDR1 MNHEY and CDR2 SVGEGT. V lost 4 bases and J 4 bases, leaving 19 bases between the germline ends. The CDR3 DNA sequence: TGTGCCAGCAGTTTGGCCGGGCCCCAAAGAGGAGAGACCCAGTACTTC. Translated, it gives CASSLAGPQRGETQYF.

The V call is TRBV10-3, the J call TRBJ2-5; weak D call: TRBD2 (6 bases). CDR1 is ENHRY, CDR2 SYGVKD, per germline. The length of the CDR3 is 14 residues. V was clipped by 6 bases and J by 2 bases, with 13 bases between them. In nucleotides, the CDR3 is TGTGCCATCAGCCCCGGGACTCGACAAGAGACCCAGTACTTC. Protein product: CAISPGTRQETQYF.

A few counts support this clone. The V call is TRBV3-1 (or the pseudogene TRBV3-2), the J call TRBJ1-3; D gene ambiguous. The CDR3 has 15 residues. Trimming pared 3 bases from V and 4 bases from J, leaving 13 bases between. CDR1 is LGHDT and CDR2 is YNNKEL in the germline V gene (reference sequence). Here the CDR3 DNA reads TGTGCCAGCAGCCAGGCATCGTTGAGCGGAAACACCATATATTTT. Amino acids: CASSQASLSGNTIYF.

The chain carries TRBV25-1 and TRBJ1-1; no firm D call. V dropped 9 bases and J dropped 4 bases, with 9 bases sitting between them. In germline, CDR1 is MGHDK, CDR2 SYGVNS. CDR3 length equals 11 residues. CDR3 region: CASKGGTEAFF. In DNA form, the CDR3 reads TGTGCCAGTAAGGGAGGCACTGAAGCTTTCTTT. Combining the CDR3 with reference TRBV25-1 and TRBJ1-1 gives the whole variable domain EADIYQTPRYLVIGTGKKITLECSQTMGHDKMYWYQQDPGMELHLIHYSYGVNSTEKGDLSSESTVSRIRTEHFPLTLESARPSHTSQYLCASKGGTEAFFGQGTRLTVV.

The chain carries TRBV2 and TRBJ1-4; 8 bases line up with TRBD1. Trimming removed 0 bases from V and 5 bases from J; junction bases left unmatched: 11. The CDR3 is made up of 18 amino acids. Germline lookup yields CDR1 SNHLY and CDR2 FYNNEI. The CDR3 DNA is TGTGCCAGCAGTGAAGCGGCCCTCGACAGGGGCCCGAATGAAAAACTGTTTTTT. It encodes CASSEAALDRGPNEKLFF.

This clone was detected once. V usage is TRBV12-5 and J usage is TRBJ2-1; no clear D. CDR3 length: 18 amino acids. V was cut by 7 bases and J by 0 bases, with 22 bases left in between. Per germline, CDR1 LGHNT and CDR2 FRNRAP. CDR3 in DNA: TGTGCTAGTGCCCCGGGTGTCCTCCAAGAAAGCTCCTACAATGAGCAGTTCTTC. It is translated as CASAPGVLQESSYNEQFF.

The rearrangement uses TRBV5-1 and TRBJ1-1; 7 bases align to TRBD1. This CDR3 comprises 16 residues. Germline V gene data show CDR1 as SGHRS and CDR2 as YFSETQ. The trim removed 0 bases at V and 0 bases at J, leaving 5 bases unmatched. The CDR3 bases are TGCGCCAGCAGCTTGGACGCCGGGACAGTGAACACTGAAGCTTTCTTT. It codes for CASSLDAGTVNTEAFF.

The chain joins TRBV11-1 to TRBJ2-7, with D perhaps TRBD2 (6 bases). Trimming cost V 4 bases and J 4 bases, with 17 bases left between them. The CDR3 runs 15 residues. Germline values: CDR1 SGHAT, CDR2 FQDESV (reference sequence). DNA for the CDR3: TGTGCCAGCAGCTCCGGGGGAGAGGGACTTTACGAGCAGTACTTC. The encoded protein is CASSSGGEGLYEQYF.